Listed below are T cell receptor beta chains from one sample, sequenced in a study of neurological immune-mediated disorders. In TCRdb, the 5' RACE reads were re-called with MiXCR into one record per CDR3 protein. This sample has roughly 32,000 distinct CDR3 sequences, with roughly 15% found just once. The sample consisted of PBMCs. Receptors were obtained from a man in his 70s in good health. CDR3s include the opening cysteine and the closing phenylalanine or tryptophan. D genes are given only for firm matches. Not all rows give a size; the values are once, few, many and, for expanded clones, a class.

V	J	D	size	CDR3	DNA
TRBV7-2	TRBJ2-7	.	many	CASSLARSYEQYF	TGTGCCAGCAGCTTAGCCAGGTCCTACGAGCAGTACTTC
TRBV20-1	TRBJ2-1	TRBD2	.	CSARSGTRRHEQFF	TGCAGTGCTAGATCCGGGACTAGAAGGCATGAGCAGTTCTTC
TRBV20-1	TRBJ2-2	.	many	CSARAGTFDRELFF	TGCAGTGCTAGAGCGGGGACGTTTGACAGGGAGCTGTTTTTT
TRBV12-3/TRBV12-4	TRBJ2-3	.	many	CASSGLYTDTQYF	TGTGCCAGCAGCGGGCTGTACACAGATACGCAGTATTTT
TRBV7-7	TRBJ2-5	.	many	CASSLQGLSETQYF	TGTGCCAGCAGCTTACAGGGTTTGTCAGAGACCCAGTACTTC
TRBV5-5	TRBJ2-1	.	many	CASRATSLSRNEQFF	TGTGCCAGCAGAGCCACGAGCCTGAGCAGAAATGAGCAGTTCTTC
TRBV5-1	TRBJ2-1	TRBD1	many	CASSLMGTGKVGEQFF	TGCGCCAGCAGCTTGATGGGGACAGGGAAAGTAGGTGAGCAGTTCTTC
TRBV28	TRBJ2-2	.	many	CASSLGGRSGELFF	TGTGCCAGCAGTTTGGGGGGCCGATCCGGGGAGCTGTTTTTT
TRBV7-2	TRBJ2-7	TRBD1	many	CASSDRGRYEQYF	TGTGCCAGCAGCGACAGGGGGCGTTACGAGCAGTACTTC
TRBV7-9	TRBJ2-5	TRBD1	many	CASSTVQGAQETQYF	TGTGCCAGCAGCACGGTACAGGGGGCACAAGAGACCCAGTACTTC
TRBV6-5	TRBJ2-3	TRBD1	many	CASTSIDREADTQYF	TGTGCCAGCACCTCAATTGACAGGGAAGCAGATACGCAGTATTTT
TRBV4-3	TRBJ2-1	.	many	CASKTGLSSYNEQFF	TGCGCCAGCAAAACGGGGTTAAGCTCCTACAATGAGCAGTTCTTC
TRBV3-1	TRBJ1-6	.	many	CASSSQGLENSPLHF	TGTGCCAGCAGCTCACAGGGTCTGGAGAATTCACCCCTCCACTTT
TRBV20-1	TRBJ1-3	.	many	CSARGAVTGNTIYF	TGCAGTGCCAGAGGGGCCGTAACTGGAAACACCATATATTTT
TRBV18	TRBJ2-3	.	.	CASSPKGPRDTQYF	TGTGCCAGCTCACCGAAGGGACCTCGGGATACGCAGTATTTT
TRBV12-3/TRBV12-4	TRBJ1-5	.	many	CASSLTGPGGNQPQHF	TGTGCCAGCAGTTTAACGGGCCCCGGAGGCAATCAGCCCCAGCATTTT
TRBV7-9	TRBJ2-7	.	many	CASSLGEGRYYEQYF	TGTGCCAGCAGCTTAGGAGAGGGCAGGTACTACGAGCAGTACTTC
TRBV7-2	TRBJ1-2	.	few	CASSLVKANYGYTF	TGTGCCAGCAGCTTAGTAAAGGCTAACTATGGCTACACCTTC
TRBV3-1	TRBJ2-1	.	many	CASSQEGSGHNEQFF	TGTGCCAGCAGCCAAGAGGGTAGTGGGCACAATGAGCAGTTCTTC
TRBV20-1	TRBJ2-1	.	.	CSARHLSNEQFF	TGCAGTGCTAGACATCTGAGCAATGAGCAGTTCTTC
TRBV20-1	TRBJ1-4	TRBD1	.	CSAPGQLNEKLFF	TGCAGTGCCCCGGGACAGCTGAATGAAAAACTGTTTTTT
TRBV20-1	TRBJ2-2	.	many	CSAQGINTGELFF	TGCAGTGCCCAGGGGATAAACACCGGGGAGCTGTTTTTT
TRBV5-1	TRBJ2-2	.	.	CASSQGFAGELFF	TGCGCCAGCAGCCAGGGATTCGCCGGGGAGCTGTTTTTT
TRBV6-2/TRBV6-3	TRBJ2-1	.	many	CASSPDRAEYNEQFF	TGTGCCAGCAGTCCTGACCGGGCAGAATACAATGAGCAGTTCTTC
TRBV7-2	TRBJ2-6	.	many	CASSPRGAASGANVLTF	TGTGCCAGCAGCCCCCGTGGAGCCGCCTCTGGGGCCAACGTCCTGACTTTC
TRBV3-1	TRBJ2-4	TRBD2	.	CASSQYTSGVEYF	TGTGCCAGCAGCCAATACACTAGCGGCGTGGAGTACTTC
TRBV2	TRBJ1-4	.	many	CASRGRDVATNEKLFF	TGTGCCAGCAGGGGCAGGGACGTTGCAACTAATGAAAAACTGTTTTTT
TRBV7-2	TRBJ1-4	.	many	CASSPEAATNEKLFF	TGTGCCAGCAGCCCAGAGGCGGCAACTAATGAAAAACTGTTTTTT
TRBV6-5	TRBJ2-3	TRBD2	.	CASSYSGLAGSQPYF	TGTGCCAGCAGTTACTCGGGACTAGCGGGGTCACAGCCGTATTTT
TRBV3-1	TRBJ1-3	.	many	CASSSTGISGNTIYF	TGTGCCAGCAGCTCGACTGGGATCTCTGGAAACACCATATATTTT
TRBV16	TRBJ2-2	.	few	CASSQRVATGELFF	TGTGCCAGCAGCCAACGGGTGGCGACCGGGGAGCTGTTTTTT
TRBV5-1	TRBJ2-7	.	many	CASSSSQRYEQYF	TGCGCCAGCAGTTCATCGCAACGCTACGAGCAGTACTTC
TRBV27	TRBJ2-3	TRBD2	many	CASSSRLAVYSTDTQYF	TGTGCCAGCAGTTCTAGACTAGCGGTGTATAGCACAGATACGCAGTATTTT
TRBV24-1	TRBJ2-1	.	medium-sized	CATSASGAGAYNEQFF	TGTGCCACCAGTGCCTCGGGGGCGGGGGCCTACAATGAGCAGTTCTTC
TRBV6-2/TRBV6-3	TRBJ1-1	TRBD1	many	CASSSQTGTEAFF	TGTGCCAGCAGCTCCCAGACAGGGACTGAAGCTTTCTTT
TRBV12-3/TRBV12-4	TRBJ1-2	TRBD1	many	CASSYSGRQGNGYTF	TGTGCCAGCAGTTACTCTGGGCGACAGGGGAATGGCTACACCTTC
TRBV7-2	TRBJ2-1	TRBD2	.	CASSLDRTSGANEQFF	TGTGCCAGCAGCTTAGACCGGACTAGCGGGGCCAATGAGCAGTTCTTC
TRBV6-2/TRBV6-3	TRBJ1-1	.	many	CASRPTGSWNTEAFF	TGTGCCAGCAGACCTACAGGGAGCTGGAACACTGAAGCTTTCTTT
TRBV5-1	TRBJ2-3	TRBD2	many	CASSLIQRGGGDTQYF	TGCGCCAGCAGCTTGATTCAGCGGGGGGGAGGAGATACGCAGTATTTT
TRBV4-2	TRBJ2-3	TRBD2	many	CASSQARGSGGADTQYF	TGTGCCAGCAGCCAAGCTCGGGGCAGCGGGGGGGCAGATACGCAGTATTTT
TRBV12-3/TRBV12-4	TRBJ2-7	.	.	CASRGAGNPHEQYF	TGTGCCAGCAGGGGCGCCGGGAACCCCCACGAGCAGTACTTC
TRBV5-5	TRBJ2-5	.	many	CASSLDRRAGETQYF	TGTGCCAGCAGCTTGGATCGCAGGGCGGGAGAGACCCAGTACTTC
TRBV5-1	TRBJ1-2	.	.	CASSPVGQGRDGYTF	TGCGCCAGCAGCCCGGTAGGGCAGGGGCGGGATGGCTACACCTTC
TRBV5-1	TRBJ2-7	.	many	CASSLLSQAHYEQYF	TGCGCCAGCAGCTTGCTTTCACAGGCGCACTACGAGCAGTACTTC
TRBV5-1	TRBJ1-2	.	many	CASSLDGSWGYTF	TGCGCCAGCAGCTTGGACGGTTCGTGGGGCTACACCTTC